This T cell receptor (beta chain) was sequenced during a study of OX40 agonist ivuxolimab in advanced cancers. Study information: Melanoma, hepatocellular carcinoma, head and neck or renal cell cancer occurred in dose-escalation patients.

The data were produced by immunoSEQ multiplex PCR, yet TCRdb's version contains in-frame clones alone and is incomplete. Among about 24,000 clones listed, 77% were seen once. There are 14 residues in the CDR3. Trimming took 3 bases from V and 0 from J, leaving 6 bases between them. Germline CDR1 SGHNT, CDR2 YENEEA. Turning to this clone: Its antigen is currently unknown.

Study findings and constraints: Blood T cells, both CD4+ and CD8+, expanded clonally by week 6 at 0.1 to 3.0 mg/kg.

The source of this sequence is an adult with an advanced solid tumor such as melanoma, head and neck, liver or kidney cancer. The V gene is TRBV11-3, the J gene TRBJ1-5; D ambiguous. The sample in question was CD4+ or CD8+ T cells sorted from blood, obtained in a trial of the OX40 agonist ivuxolimab. CDR3: CASSLEYSNQPQHF. CDR3 DNA sequence: TGTGCCAGCAGCTTGGAGTATAGCAATCAGCCCCAGCATTTT. The full variable domain, completed using reference TRBV11-3 and TRBJ1-5, is EAGVVQSPRYKIIEKKQPVAFWCNPISGHNTLYWYLQNLGQGPELLIRYENEEAVDDSQLPKDRFSAERLKGVDSTLKIQPAELGDSAVYLCASSLEYSNQPQHFGDGTRLSIL.